This TCR beta chain was sequenced in a study of blood T cells in healthy people across ages. Together with a sample-barcoded 5' primer, a J-beta primer mix was included in a second PCR lasting about 6 to 12 cycles. TCRdb re-analysed the 5' RACE reads in MiXCR, keeping a single row per CDR3 protein. The data contain approximately 2,000,000 distinct CDR3 sequences, roughly two fifths of them seen just once; the ten biggest clones take up 23%. There are 11 residues in the CDR3. Germline assignment: CDR1 LGHNA and CDR2 YNFKEQ. V lost 0 bases to trimming and J lost 9 bases, with 5 bases between them. The sequencing sample was made of blood. V gene TRBV4-2 combines with J gene TRBJ1-2; D gene unclear. The TCR was taken from a human donor in good health. The CDR3 sequence: CASSQDYRYTF. CDR3 nucleotide sequence: TGTGCCAGCAGCCAAGATTACCGCTACACCTTC.